Following are 23 T cell receptor beta chains from one sample sequenced in a study of T-cell reconstitution after alpha-beta-depleted transplantation in children (dated by TCRdb to between 2015 and 2016). Library preparation employed PCR. The sequencer was an Illumina HiSeq 2500. To normalize quantification of the TCRbeta repertoire, the TCR libraries were built with molecular barcoding that relied on unique molecular identifiers. In-frame beta chains were kept once TCRdb had trimmed the public reads at Q25 with fastp and called clones with MiXCR. Duplicate CDR3 protein sequences are folded into a single record with the most common DNA and genes. The sample has 330,000 or so distinct CDR3 sequences on record, about a tenth of them singletons. The ten largest account for 7.5% of the sample. The meaning of the sample's treatment or condition label: allogeneic hematopoietic cell transplantation with graft depleted of TCRalphabeta T cells and CD19 B cells.

The material sequenced was PBMCs, taken before TCRalphabeta/CD19-depleted stem cell transplant. All receptors derive from a boy younger than two with acute myeloid leukemia, due to receive a stem cell transplant.

This clonotype was recorded many times. The chain uses TRBV12-3 or TRBV12-4 and TRBJ1-2; no clear D gene. There are 13 residues in the CDR3. V was clipped by 5 bases and J by 7 bases, with 14 bases between them. CDR3 sequence (DNA): TGTGCCAGCAGTCTTTTGTGGGGTTTTGGCTACACCTTC. Its protein product is CASSLLWGFGYTF.

This clonotype has a count of ten or more. The chain combines TRBV20-1 with TRBJ2-1, with 10 bases identical to TRBD2. V shed 4 bases, J shed 7 bases, and the junction held 4 bases outside the gene matches. This CDR3 region has 13 residues. The germline V gene has CDR1 DFQATT and CDR2 SNEGSKA (reference sequence). CDR3 nucleotides: TGCAGTGCTAAAGGACTAGCGGTAAATGAGCAGTTCTTC. Amino acid sequence: CSAKGLAVNEQFF.

This clonotype came up a few times. V usage is TRBV7-3 and J usage is TRBJ2-1; 11 nucleotides align to TRBD2. J lost 8 bases, V lost 4 bases, and 7 bases had no gene match. Looked up from germline, CDR1 is SGHTA and CDR2 is FQGTGA. The CDR3 has 15 amino acids. In DNA, the CDR3 is TGTGCCAGCAGCTATATAGCGGGAGGGCCGTATGAGCAGTTCTTC. Encoded protein: CASSYIAGGPYEQFF.

In this sample, this clonotype turned up many times. CDR3 protein: CASSLDRGGRNSPLHF. CDR3 bases: TGCGCCAGCAGCTTAGACAGGGGAGGACGGAATTCACCCCTCCACTTT. This chain links TRBV5-1 with TRBJ1-6; 8 positions match TRBD1. After removal of 2 bases from V and 7 bases from J, the junction contained 8 bases not matched to a gene. The CDR3 spans 16 residues. Germline CDR1 SGHRS, CDR2 YFSETQ.

This clonotype was seen many times. The CDR3: CASSLGQNEKLFF. Written as DNA, the CDR3 is TGCGCCAGCAGCTTGGGACAAAATGAAAAACTGTTTTTT. The chain is built from TRBV5-1 and TRBJ1-4; D is undetermined. The CDR3 is made up of 13 amino acids. V lost 0 bases and J 5 bases, leaving 5 bases between the germline ends. CDR1 and CDR2 from the germline V gene are SGHRS and YFSETQ.

This clonotype was recorded at least ten times. The V gene is TRBV19, the J gene TRBJ2-7; 8 nucleotides match TRBD1. This CDR3 has 16 residues. The trim removed 3 bases at V and 4 bases at J, leaving 11 bases unmatched. In germline, CDR1 is LNHDA, CDR2 SQIVND (reference sequence). CDR3 bases: TGTGCCAGTAGTATGTCGCGAGACAGGGGAGGATACGAGCAGTACTTC. Its translation is CASSMSRDRGGYEQYF.

This chain links TRBV20-1 with TRBJ1-1, with unresolved D. Germline CDR1 DFQATT, CDR2 SNEGSKA (reference sequence). The CDR3 has 13 amino acids. V was pared by 6 bases and J by 4 bases, with 15 bases between. CDR3 protein: CSARYPVSTEAFF. CDR3 nucleotide sequence: TGCAGTGCCAGGTATCCGGTGAGCACTGAAGCTTTCTTT.

Only a few counts were recorded for this clonotype. The chain joins TRBV7-9 to TRBJ2-3, with D unresolved. The V end was cut by 6 bases, the J end by 2 bases, with 9 bases between. The CDR3 covers 13 residues. Per germline, CDR1 SEHNR and CDR2 FQNEAQ (reference sequence). CDR3 region: CASRPVDTDTQYF. CDR3 sequence (DNA): TGTGCCAGCAGGCCAGTGGACACAGATACGCAGTATTTT.

This clonotype has a count of ten or more. J is TRBJ2-7 and V is TRBV12-3 or TRBV12-4; 9 bases align to TRBD1. The CDR3 has 12 residues. V shed 5 bases, J shed 7 bases, and the junction held 3 bases outside the gene matches. The CDR3 bases are TGTGCCAGCAGTGACAGGGGGAGAGAGCAGTACTTC. This codes for CASSDRGREQYF.

This clonotype was recorded many times. V is TRBV12-3 or TRBV12-4 and J is TRBJ2-7, with a tentative D call TRBD1 (6 bases). Trimming shortened V by 6 bases and J by 3 bases, and 15 bases separated the two germline ends. This CDR3 contains 14 residues. The CDR3 sequence is CASSPPGQLYEQYF. For the CDR3, the DNA is TGTGCCAGCAGCCCCCCCGGACAGCTCTACGAGCAGTACTTC.

The chain carries TRBV18 and TRBJ1-2; a possible D gene is TRBD1 (5 bases). Trimming shortened V by 2 bases and J by 4 bases, and 11 bases separated the two germline ends. Looked up from germline, CDR1 is KGHSH and CDR2 is LQKENI. This CDR3 spans 14 amino acids. The CDR3 sequence: CASSPLQGVYGYTF. The CDR3, as DNA: TGTGCCAGCTCACCATTGCAGGGCGTCTATGGCTACACCTTC.

This clonotype was counted many times. V is TRBV5-1 and J is TRBJ2-3; D is ambiguous. CDR1 and CDR2 from the germline V gene are SGHRS and YFSETQ. V shed 2 bases and J shed 5 bases, with 6 bases lying between them. There are 12 residues in the CDR3. The CDR3 spells CASSFPEDTQYF. DNA for the CDR3: TGCGCCAGCAGCTTCCCCGAAGATACGCAGTATTTT.

In its sample, this clonotype was seen many times. The rearrangement joins TRBV28 to TRBJ2-2, with D unclear. Germline V CDR1 and CDR2: MDHEN, SYDVKM. V was cut by 5 bases and J by 1 base, with 8 bases left in between. This CDR3 region has 14 residues. DNA for the CDR3: TGTGCCAGCAGTCTTCAGTTGAACACCGGGGAGCTGTTTTTT. This encodes CASSLQLNTGELFF. The full variable domain, with the rest looked up from reference TRBV28 and TRBJ2-2, is DVKVTQSSRYLVKRTGEKVFLECVQDMDHENMFWYRQDPGLGLRLIYFSYDVKMKEKGDIPEGYSVSREKKERFSLILESASTNQTSMYLCASSLQLNTGELFFGEGSRLTVL.

This clonotype was seen many times. This rearrangement joins TRBV7-8 to TRBJ2-7; 9 nucleotides match TRBD2. The V gene end was trimmed by 3 bases and the J gene end by 3 bases; junction bases not matched to a gene: 9. Germline CDR1 SGHVS, CDR2 FQNEAQ. The CDR3 is 16 amino acids. CDR3 in DNA: TGTGCCAGCAGCTTTGGGCTAGCGGGGCACTACTACGAGCAGTACTTC. It translates to CASSFGLAGHYYEQYF.

In this sample, this clonotype turned up many times. J is TRBJ2-7 and V is TRBV6-1, with D perhaps matching TRBD1 (6 bases). The length of the CDR3 is 13 residues. With 8 bases removed from V and 3 bases from J, the gap between germline ends came to 14 bases. Germline loops: CDR1 MNHNS, CDR2 SASEGT. The CDR3: CASGPGTFYEQYF. The DNA of the CDR3 is TGTGCCAGCGGCCCCGGGACATTCTACGAGCAGTACTTC.

This clonotype has just a few counts. The chain employs TRBV20-1 and TRBJ2-1, with D maybe TRBD2 (5 bases). V was clipped by 0 bases and J by 2 bases, with 17 bases between them. The germline CDR1 and CDR2 sequences are DFQATT and SNEGSKA (reference sequence). The length of the CDR3 is 17 residues. The CDR3 loop is CSARDWRRSPTYNEQFF. CDR3 nucleotides: TGCAGTGCTAGAGATTGGAGGCGGAGTCCCACCTACAATGAGCAGTTCTTC.

In its sample, this clonotype was seen a few times. The CDR3 DNA is TGTGCCAGCAGCTCTAAGGGGATGGAGGCTGGGGCCAACGTCCTGACTTTC. As protein: CASSSKGMEAGANVLTF. V is TRBV7-9 and J is TRBJ2-6; the D call may be TRBD1 or TRBD2 (5 bases each). The V end lost 4 bases, the J end lost 2 bases, and 15 bases lay between the germline ends. The CDR3 runs 17 residues. The V gene's germline CDR1 is SEHNR and CDR2 FQNEAQ (reference sequence).

The V and J genes are TRBV7-2 and TRBJ2-2, with D perhaps matching TRBD2 (5 bases). Germline CDR1 SGHTA, CDR2 FQGNSA. V was clipped by 1 base and J by 5 bases, with 14 bases between them. The CDR3 consists of 16 residues. This CDR3 is CASSLESLGGTGELFF. CDR3 nucleotides: TGTGCCAGCAGCTTAGAATCTCTAGGAGGTACCGGGGAGCTGTTTTTT.

This clonotype was seen a handful of times. The chain joins TRBV29-1 to TRBJ2-2; 11 nucleotides line up with TRBD2. There are 14 residues in the CDR3. Germline CDR1 is SQVTM and CDR2 is ANQGSEA. J lost 6 bases, V lost 6 bases, and 6 bases had no gene match. The DNA for the CDR3 is TGCAGCGTCGGGACTAGCGGAACGTCCGGGGAGCTGTTTTTT. This translates into CSVGTSGTSGELFF.

This clonotype was found many times. The chain links TRBV7-9 to TRBJ2-7, with 9 bases matching TRBD2. The germline gives CDR1 SEHNR, CDR2 FQNEAQ (reference sequence). The ends lost 4 bases at V and 4 bases at J; junction bases unmatched: 11. This CDR3 comprises 16 residues. The CDR3 DNA reads as TGTGCCAGCAGCTCGCCCTGGGCTAGCGGGGTTTACGAGCAGTACTTC. Its protein is CASSSPWASGVYEQYF.

CDR3 coding DNA: TGTGCCAGCACTTGGGGGGGGCGAGACGAGCAGTACTTC. Its translation is CASTWGGRDEQYF. The chain joins TRBV28 to TRBJ2-7; D might be TRBD2 (7 bases). Germline CDR1 MDHEN, CDR2 SYDVKM. CDR3 length equals 13 residues. V lost 7 bases and J lost 5, with 15 bases in between.

The sample holds many counts of this clonotype. The chain combines TRBV5-6 with TRBJ2-2; 7 nucleotides line up with TRBD1. Per the germline V gene, CDR1 is SGHDT and CDR2 is YYEEEE. Losses at the gene ends were 4 bases for V and 6 bases for J; bases not matched to a gene: 12. This CDR3 region has 16 residues. CDR3 amino acids: CASSRLGGDVPGELFF. The CDR3 DNA reads TGTGCCAGCAGCCGCCTAGGGGGCGATGTTCCCGGGGAGCTGTTTTTT. Drawing the rest from reference TRBV5-6 and TRBJ2-2, the complete variable domain is DAGVTQSPTHLIKTRGQQVTLRCSPKSGHDTVSWYQQALGQGPQFIFQYYEEEERQRGNFPDRFSGHQFPNYSSELNVNALLLGDSALYLCASSRLGGDVPGELFFGEGSRLTVL.

The CDR3 spells CAWTPNTGELFF. The CDR3 DNA is TGTGCCTGGACCCCGAACACCGGGGAGCTGTTTTTT. The chain joins TRBV30 to TRBJ2-2; no firm D call. Germline V gene sequence: CDR1 GTSNPN, CDR2 SVGIG (reference sequence). The CDR3 length is 12 residues. V was clipped by 4 bases and J by 0 bases, with 3 bases between them.